This T cell receptor (beta chain) was retrieved from a study of spatial heterogeneity in lung cancer. Looking at the study overall: Detection consistently captured more beta-chain sequences than alpha-chain sequences. The study observed each unique TCR and UMI combination more than ten times on average in raw reads.

Sample time point: sample taken at primary tumor resection. In each case, whole RNA from tumor, nontumor lung or frozen PBMC was sequenced unsorted. Approximately 70 TRACERx patients with early, untreated non-small cell lung cancer donated samples. In the library, each TCR cDNA molecule bore its own unique molecular identifier. In TCRdb, the 5' RACE reads were re-called with MiXCR into one record per CDR3 protein. This sample has around 87,000 distinct CDR3 sequences; approximately 12% occur once, and the top ten carry 35% to 45%. This CDR3 comprises 13 residues. Germline lookup yields CDR1 DFQATT and CDR2 SNEGSKA (reference sequence). After removal of 5 bases from V and 7 bases from J, the junction contained 3 bases not matched to a gene. This clonotype was observed at least ten times.

The sequencing used PBMCs, collected at surgery. The J gene is TRBJ1-6, the V gene TRBV20-1; 9 bases fit TRBD1. The sequence derives from a male donor with early-stage non-small cell lung cancer. CDR3 region: CSAGDRGNSPLHF. DNA for the CDR3: TGCAGTGCTGGTGACAGGGGGAATTCACCCCTCCACTTT.